A selection of T cell receptor beta chains follows, all from one sample in a study of PD-1 and CTLA-4 blockade in melanoma. Clones were sequenced by immunoSEQ multiplex PCR, and TCRdb holds only the in-frame ones, with some missing. The data hold 16,000 or so clones, with around 70% observed a single time. The sequencing used CD8+ T cells from peripheral blood, collected before anti-PD-1 treatment. The source is a human donor with melanoma. Both conserved end residues are part of each CDR3. D genes are given only for firm matches. The listing skips clone size in some rows; elsewhere it reads once, few, many or a size class.

D: .
size: .
J: TRBJ2-7
V: TRBV12-3/TRBV12-4
CDR3: CASRRSDSYEQYF
DNA: TGTGCCAGCAGGCGTTCCGATTCCTACGAGCAGTACTTC

D: TRBD2
size: .
J: TRBJ2-3
V: TRBV27
CDR3: CASSLYSGVGDTQYF
DNA: TGTGCCAGCAGTTTATATAGCGGGGTAGGTGATACGCAGTATTTT

D: .
size: .
J: TRBJ1-1
V: TRBV5-1
CDR3: CASSLTGTEAFF
DNA: TGCGCCAGCAGCCTCACGGGAACTGAAGCTTTCTTT

D: .
size: .
J: TRBJ1-4
V: TRBV5-1
CDR3: CASSLYGTTNEKLFF
DNA: TGCGCCAGCAGCTTGTATGGAACCACTAATGAAAAACTGTTTTTT

D: TRBD1
size: .
J: TRBJ2-7
V: TRBV5-1
CDR3: CASSGGTGPYEQYF
DNA: TGCGCCAGCAGCGGGGGGACAGGGCCCTACGAGCAGTACTTC

D: .
size: .
J: TRBJ2-3
V: TRBV27
CDR3: CASSLTGIHTDTQYF
DNA: TGTGCCAGCAGTTTAACAGGGATCCACACAGATACGCAGTATTTT

D: TRBD1
size: .
J: TRBJ1-5
V: TRBV7-9
CDR3: CASSDRGNQPQHF
DNA: TGTGCCAGCAGCGACAGGGGGAATCAGCCCCAGCATTTT

D: .
size: .
J: TRBJ1-5
V: TRBV6-6
CDR3: CASSYLNQPQHF
DNA: TGTGCCAGCAGTTACCTGAATCAGCCCCAGCATTTT

D: .
size: .
J: TRBJ1-2
V: TRBV6-5
CDR3: CASSPPLSANYGYTF
DNA: TGTGCCAGCAGTCCGCCCCTCTCGGCTAACTATGGCTACACCTTC

D: .
size: .
J: TRBJ1-6
V: TRBV25-1
CDR3: CASSAASSPLHF
DNA: TGTGCCAGCAGTGCGGCTAGTTCACCCCTCCACTTT

D: .
size: .
J: TRBJ1-2
V: TRBV27
CDR3: CASSLRGAGYGYTF
DNA: TGTGCCAGCAGTTTGCGGGGGGCGGGCTATGGCTACACCTTC

D: .
size: .
J: TRBJ2-5
V: TRBV7-9
CDR3: CASSSYRDGQETQYF
DNA: TGTGCCAGCAGCTCGTACAGGGATGGGCAAGAGACCCAGTACTTC

D: .
size: .
J: TRBJ1-2
V: TRBV27
CDR3: CASSVSGRGGYTF
DNA: TGTGCCAGCAGCGTCTCGGGGAGAGGTGGCTACACCTTC

D: TRBD1
size: .
J: TRBJ1-3
V: TRBV19
CDR3: CASTTRTGGIFGNTIYF
DNA: TGTGCCAGTACCACCCGGACAGGGGGTATATTTGGAAACACCATATATTTT

D: TRBD1
size: .
J: TRBJ2-7
V: TRBV3-1/TRBV3-2
CDR3: CASSSTGQGAAYEQYF
DNA: TGTGCCAGCAGCTCCACGGGACAGGGGGCTGCCTACGAGCAGTACTTC

D: TRBD1
size: .
J: TRBJ1-1
V: TRBV5-4
CDR3: CASSLGGQLNTEAFF
DNA: TGTGCCAGCAGCCTGGGGGGACAGCTGAACACTGAAGCTTTCTTT

D: .
size: .
J: TRBJ1-2
V: TRBV7-9
CDR3: CASSLAEGGMDGYTF
DNA: TGTGCCAGCAGCTTAGCGGAGGGCGGAATGGATGGCTACACCTTC

D: .
size: .
J: TRBJ2-7
V: TRBV9
CDR3: CASSVGSRGYEQYF
DNA: TGTGCCAGCAGCGTAGGCAGCAGGGGCTACGAGCAGTACTTC

D: .
size: once
J: TRBJ2-1
V: TRBV5-1
CDR3: CASSLFGTRGDEQFF
DNA: TGCGCCAGCAGCCTATTCGGGACCAGAGGGGATGAGCAGTTCTTC

D: .
size: .
J: TRBJ1-5
V: TRBV27
CDR3: CASSGKGGNQPQHF
DNA: TGTGCCAGCTCAGGGAAGGGGGGGAATCAGCCCCAGCATTTT

D: .
size: .
J: TRBJ1-4
V: TRBV28
CDR3: CASRALGETNEKLFF
DNA: TGTGCCAGCAGGGCCCTGGGTGAGACTAATGAAAAACTGTTTTTT

D: .
size: .
J: TRBJ2-3
V: TRBV27
CDR3: CASKVGGASTDTQYF
DNA: TGTGCCAGCAAGGTAGGCGGGGCTAGCACAGATACGCAGTATTTT

D: .
size: .
J: TRBJ2-2
V: TRBV12-3/TRBV12-4
CDR3: CASTGQPTGELFF
DNA: TGTGCCAGCACCGGACAGCCCACCGGGGAGCTGTTTTTT